This entry describes one T cell receptor (beta chain). The data belong to a study of CD8 T cells in Susac syndrome. On the study more broadly: Treatment status at blood draw for the Susac syndrome patients was therapy-naive, corticosteroids, or intravenous immunoglobulin alone.

The study sequenced TCR beta in blood CD8+ and CD4+ T cells. Random hexamers primed reverse transcription of roughly 0.5 to 1 ug RNA. TCRdb analysed the immunoSEQ multiplex PCR reads with MiXCR anew, one entry per CDR3 protein. In the table there are roughly 200,000 distinct CDR3 sequences, roughly 94% of which are singletons. Trimming at V came to 3 bases and at J to 5 bases, leaving 12 bases not matched to a gene. This CDR3 comprises 15 residues. From germline, CDR1 is SQVTM and CDR2 ANQGSEA. The sequence was obtained from a human donor with Susac syndrome. The chain employs TRBV29-1 and TRBJ2-5; TRBD2 agrees at 7 bases. Sample: CD4+ T cells from PBMCs. The chain's CDR3 is CSVEGGRGVGETQYF. CDR3 nucleotides: TGCAGCGTTGAGGGAGGGAGGGGCGTCGGGGAGACCCAGTACTTC.